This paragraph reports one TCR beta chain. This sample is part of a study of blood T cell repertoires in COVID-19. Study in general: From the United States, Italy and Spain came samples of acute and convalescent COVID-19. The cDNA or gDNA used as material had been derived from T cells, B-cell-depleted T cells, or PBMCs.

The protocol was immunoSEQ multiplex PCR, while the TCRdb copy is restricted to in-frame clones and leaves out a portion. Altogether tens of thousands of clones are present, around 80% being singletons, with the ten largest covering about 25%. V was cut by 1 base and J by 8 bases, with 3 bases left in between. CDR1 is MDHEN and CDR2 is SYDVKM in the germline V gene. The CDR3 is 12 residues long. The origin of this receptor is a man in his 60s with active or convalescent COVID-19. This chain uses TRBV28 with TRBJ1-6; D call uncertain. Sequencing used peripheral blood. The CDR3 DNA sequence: TGTGCCAGCAGTTTATCTTATTCACCCCTCCACTTT. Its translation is CASSLSYSPLHF.